These T cell receptor beta chains were read from a single sample in a study of blood T cell repertoires in COVID-19. Data came from immunoSEQ multiplex PCR; TCRdb stores just in-frame clones and leaves some out. This sample yields roughly 140,000 clones, of which roughly 85% are seen a single time; around 8.1% belongs to the top ten. The sequencing input was peripheral blood. The receptors derive from a woman aged 60 to 75 with COVID-19, enrolled during active disease. Each CDR3 is given with its conserved first and last residue. D genes are given only for firm matches. Rows give clone size only sometimes, using once, few, many, or a class for an expanded clone.

V gene: TRBV7-2
clone size: once
J gene: TRBJ1-1
D gene: .
CDR3 DNA: TGTGCCAGCAGCTTAGTGGACAGAAACACTGAAGCTTTCTTT
CDR3 protein: CASSLVDRNTEAFF

V gene: TRBV3-1/TRBV3-2
clone size: .
J gene: TRBJ1-6
D gene: .
CDR3 DNA: TGTGCCAGCAGCCCTACTTCGAGAGCCCTCACGAGCAATTCACCCCTCCACTTT
CDR3 protein: CASSPTSRALTSNSPLHF

V gene: TRBV5-1
clone size: .
J gene: TRBJ2-3
D gene: TRBD2
CDR3 DNA: TGCGCCAGCAGCTTGACTAGCGGGAGGGCCACAGATACGCAGTATTTT
CDR3 protein: CASSLTSGRATDTQYF

V gene: TRBV19
clone size: .
J gene: TRBJ1-4
D gene: TRBD1
CDR3 DNA: TGTGCCACCACGGCCCCCGGGACAGCGCCGTTTGAAAAACTGTTTTTT
CDR3 protein: CATTAPGTAPFEKLFF

V gene: TRBV3-1/TRBV3-2
clone size: .
J gene: TRBJ1-3
D gene: .
CDR3 DNA: TGTGCCAGCAATTCACAGGGACCGAGCTCTGGAAACACCATATATTTT
CDR3 protein: CASNSQGPSSGNTIYF

V gene: TRBV6-1
clone size: few
J gene: TRBJ2-7
D gene: .
CDR3 DNA: TGTGCCAGCAGTGAATCAGGCAGGGGTCCCTACGAGCAGTACTTC
CDR3 protein: CASSESGRGPYEQYF

V gene: TRBV29-1
clone size: few
J gene: TRBJ1-5
D gene: .
CDR3 DNA: TGCAGCGTTACCACAGATAGCAATCAGCCCCAGCATTTT
CDR3 protein: CSVTTDSNQPQHF

V gene: TRBV7-6
clone size: once
J gene: TRBJ2-1
D gene: .
CDR3 DNA: TGTGCCAGCAGCCCTACACACGCTACTAGTTTGGGTGAGCAGTTCTTC
CDR3 protein: CASSPTHATSLGEQFF

V gene: TRBV18
clone size: .
J gene: TRBJ2-1
D gene: TRBD2
CDR3 DNA: TGTGCCAGCTCGCCCGGACTAGCGGGAGGCAATGAGCAGTTCTTC
CDR3 protein: CASSPGLAGGNEQFF

V gene: TRBV19
clone size: .
J gene: TRBJ2-7
D gene: .
CDR3 DNA: TGTGCCAGTAGTACCGGGATATCTCCCTACGAGCAGTACTTC
CDR3 protein: CASSTGISPYEQYF

V gene: TRBV24-1
clone size: .
J gene: TRBJ2-1
D gene: TRBD1
CDR3 DNA: TGTGCCACCAGGGCAGGGGGCGAGTACAATGAGCAGTTCTTC
CDR3 protein: CATRAGGEYNEQFF

V gene: TRBV27
clone size: .
J gene: TRBJ2-1
D gene: TRBD2
CDR3 DNA: TGTGCCAGCAGTTTCAGCGGGAGTGGCCATGAGCAGTTCTTC
CDR3 protein: CASSFSGSGHEQFF

V gene: TRBV6-6
clone size: .
J gene: TRBJ1-2
D gene: .
CDR3 DNA: TGTGCCAGCAGCGCGGGGATCGGCTATGGCTACACCTTC
CDR3 protein: CASSAGIGYGYTF

V gene: TRBV19
clone size: .
J gene: TRBJ1-1
D gene: TRBD1
CDR3 DNA: TGTGCCAGTAGTCGCTTAAACAGGGGGCGGAGGACTGAAGCTTTCTTT
CDR3 protein: CASSRLNRGRRTEAFF

V gene: TRBV4-1
clone size: once
J gene: TRBJ1-5
D gene: .
CDR3 DNA: TGCGCCAGCAGCCTCAGGGACAATCAGCCCCAGCATTTT
CDR3 protein: CASSLRDNQPQHF

V gene: TRBV30
clone size: .
J gene: TRBJ2-4
D gene: .
CDR3 DNA: TGTGCCTGGAGTCGGTCCGCCCCAAACATTCAGTACTTC
CDR3 protein: CAWSRSAPNIQYF

V gene: TRBV5-1
clone size: .
J gene: TRBJ1-6
D gene: .
CDR3 DNA: TGCGCCAGCAGCTTGGCCAGTGATAATTCACCCCTCCACTTT
CDR3 protein: CASSLASDNSPLHF

V gene: TRBV7-9
clone size: .
J gene: TRBJ1-2
D gene: .
CDR3 DNA: TGTGCCAGCAGTCGCGACTATGGCTACACCTTC
CDR3 protein: CASSRDYGYTF

V gene: TRBV15
clone size: .
J gene: TRBJ2-2
D gene: .
CDR3 DNA: TGTGCCACCAGCCTAACAGCTAACACCGGGGAGCTGTTTTTT
CDR3 protein: CATSLTANTGELFF

V gene: TRBV30
clone size: .
J gene: TRBJ1-2
D gene: TRBD1
CDR3 DNA: TGTGCCTGGAGTGTAAATTACAGGGGCAGAATGGGCTACACCTTC
CDR3 protein: CAWSVNYRGRMGYTF

V gene: TRBV5-5
clone size: .
J gene: TRBJ1-2
D gene: .
CDR3 DNA: TGTGCCAGCAGCTTGGCCGGCCACGCTCGAGGAGGCTACACCTTC
CDR3 protein: CASSLAGHARGGYTF

V gene: TRBV24-1
clone size: .
J gene: TRBJ1-2
D gene: TRBD1
CDR3 DNA: TGTGCCACCAGTGACCCAGGGGGCCAGGGCTACACCTTC
CDR3 protein: CATSDPGGQGYTF

V gene: TRBV5-6
clone size: .
J gene: TRBJ2-3
D gene: .
CDR3 DNA: TGTGCCAGCAGCTTGAGAGGAGTTGATACGCAGTATTTT
CDR3 protein: CASSLRGVDTQYF

V gene: TRBV12-5
clone size: .
J gene: TRBJ2-3
D gene: TRBD1
CDR3 DNA: TGTGCTAGTGGTCAACACCTGACAGGGGGCGGAACAGATACGCAGTATTTT
CDR3 protein: CASGQHLTGGGTDTQYF

V gene: TRBV6-5
clone size: .
J gene: TRBJ1-1
D gene: .
CDR3 DNA: TGTGCCAGCAGATCGGTTACAGGCACTGAAGCTTTCTTT
CDR3 protein: CASRSVTGTEAFF

V gene: TRBV5-1
clone size: .
J gene: TRBJ2-2
D gene: .
CDR3 DNA: TGCGCCAGCAGCCCCCGGACAGCCGCGGGCACCGGGGAGCTGTTTTTT
CDR3 protein: CASSPRTAAGTGELFF

V gene: TRBV20-1
clone size: .
J gene: TRBJ1-5
D gene: TRBD1
CDR3 DNA: TGCAGTGCTACTGAATGGGACAGGGGCAATCAGCCCCAGCATTTT
CDR3 protein: CSATEWDRGNQPQHF

V gene: TRBV18
clone size: .
J gene: TRBJ1-3
D gene: .
CDR3 DNA: TGTGCCAGCTCACGCGCCCCACCGACAGGCCTCTCTGGAAACACCATATATTTT
CDR3 protein: CASSRAPPTGLSGNTIYF

V gene: TRBV14
clone size: .
J gene: TRBJ1-1
D gene: .
CDR3 DNA: TGTGCCAGCAGCGGTCGGGACACCCGTTGGAGCACTGAAGCTTTCTTT
CDR3 protein: CASSGRDTRWSTEAFF

V gene: TRBV3-1/TRBV3-2
clone size: .
J gene: TRBJ2-1
D gene: TRBD2
CDR3 DNA: TGTGCCAGCAGCCAGGGGAGTAGCGGGAGGGCCGGAGAGCAGTTCTTC
CDR3 protein: CASSQGSSGRAGEQFF

V gene: TRBV6-5
clone size: .
J gene: TRBJ2-1
D gene: .
CDR3 DNA: TGTGCCAGCACCGCTGACAGCAATGAGCAGTTCTTC
CDR3 protein: CASTADSNEQFF

V gene: TRBV20-1
clone size: .
J gene: TRBJ1-1
D gene: .
CDR3 DNA: TGCAGTGCTAGTAAGCCAGGGGCAGGAACTGAAGCTTTCTTT
CDR3 protein: CSASKPGAGTEAFF

V gene: TRBV11-2
clone size: .
J gene: TRBJ1-1
D gene: TRBD1
CDR3 DNA: TGTGCCAGCAGCTCGACAGGGGTGGCTTTCTTT
CDR3 protein: CASSSTGVAFF

V gene: TRBV3-1/TRBV3-2
clone size: .
J gene: TRBJ2-2
D gene: TRBD1
CDR3 DNA: TGTGCCAGCGCCAAAGGACAGGGGTTTATCCGGGAGCTGTTTTTT
CDR3 protein: CASAKGQGFIRELFF

V gene: TRBV5-5
clone size: once
J gene: TRBJ2-2
D gene: TRBD1
CDR3 DNA: TGTGCCAGCAGCCGAAGGACAGGGAAGAACACCGGGGAGCTGTTTTTT
CDR3 protein: CASSRRTGKNTGELFF

V gene: TRBV10-2
clone size: .
J gene: TRBJ1-6
D gene: .
CDR3 DNA: TGCGCCAGCAGCCACAATACCCCAACAAGTCCAAATTCACCCCTCCACTTT
CDR3 protein: CASSHNTPTSPNSPLHF

V gene: TRBV5-1
clone size: .
J gene: TRBJ2-7
D gene: TRBD2
CDR3 DNA: TGCGCCAGCAGCTTGGTGCTAGCGGGAGACGAGCAGTACTTC
CDR3 protein: CASSLVLAGDEQYF

V gene: TRBV7-3
clone size: once
J gene: TRBJ2-3
D gene: TRBD2
CDR3 DNA: TGTGCCAGCAGCTTGGTGCCGACTAGCGCAGATACGCAGTATTTT
CDR3 protein: CASSLVPTSADTQYF

V gene: TRBV5-5
clone size: .
J gene: TRBJ2-1
D gene: TRBD2
CDR3 DNA: TGTGCCAGCAGCCCTCTAGCGGGAGGGAGCAATGAGCAGTTCTTC
CDR3 protein: CASSPLAGGSNEQFF

V gene: TRBV9
clone size: .
J gene: TRBJ1-5
D gene: .
CDR3 DNA: TGTGCCAGCAGCGTATCTCCCTCTCAGCCCCAGCATTTT
CDR3 protein: CASSVSPSQPQHF

V gene: TRBV5-5
clone size: .
J gene: TRBJ2-3
D gene: .
CDR3 DNA: TGTGCCAGCAGCCCAATTCGGAGCGCGCACACAGATACGCAGTATTTT
CDR3 protein: CASSPIRSAHTDTQYF

V gene: TRBV7-2
clone size: .
J gene: TRBJ1-6
D gene: TRBD1
CDR3 DNA: TGTGCCAGCATCCCCCACAGGGGAAGTTCACCCCTCCACTTT
CDR3 protein: CASIPHRGSSPLHF

V gene: TRBV25-1
clone size: .
J gene: TRBJ1-2
D gene: .
CDR3 DNA: TGTGCCAGCAGTGGGGCTAGCCGCTACACCTTC
CDR3 protein: CASSGASRYTF

V gene: TRBV30
clone size: .
J gene: TRBJ1-2
D gene: .
CDR3 DNA: TGTGCCTGGAGCAAAGGAGCGAAAGGCTACACCTTC
CDR3 protein: CAWSKGAKGYTF

V gene: TRBV9
clone size: .
J gene: TRBJ2-1
D gene: TRBD2
CDR3 DNA: TGTGCCAGCAGCGTAGGTGCGGGAGGTTCGAATGAGCAGTTCTTC
CDR3 protein: CASSVGAGGSNEQFF

V gene: TRBV29-1
clone size: .
J gene: TRBJ1-1
D gene: .
CDR3 DNA: TGCAGCGTTGACAGGCGCCTCTCCGAAGCTTTCTTT
CDR3 protein: CSVDRRLSEAFF